The sequence of this TCR beta chain was determined in a study of CD8+ T cells in alopecia areata. Study context: Those patients who were treated received oral tofacitinib, which was given at 5 to 10 mg twice daily for moderate-to-severe alopecia areata.

On this clone: The antigen is unknown.

Sequencing used cDNA as its template, made by extracting RNA and reverse transcribing it. Here immunoSEQ multiplex PCR was the method, and the copy in TCRdb shows in-frame clones only, minus some. The table has about 160,000 clones, around three fifths seen once. The CDR3 runs to 13 residues. Germline lookup yields CDR1 GTSNPN and CDR2 SVGIG (reference sequence). V lost 4 bases and J 3 bases, leaving 10 bases between the germline ends. Documented treatment: oral pan-JAK inhibitor, 5-10 mg twice daily. Study-wide results and caveats: TCR sharing was clearer in mice than between patients, perhaps partly owing to patient HLA diversity. Greater clonality was observed in lesional scalp samples, especially alopecia totalis/universalis, versus normal scalp. Administration of tofacitinib significantly diminished scalp clonality and expanded CD8+ clones within the top 100.

The source of this sequence is a human donor with alopecia areata. The rearrangement links TRBV30 to TRBJ2-1, with a weak D call TRBD2 (6 bases). The specimen was CD4+ T cells sorted from blood, collected at week 4, from a patient treated with tofacitinib. CDR3 region: CAWNSGNYNEQFF. The CDR3 DNA reads TGTGCCTGGAATAGCGGCAACTACAATGAGCAGTTCTTC.